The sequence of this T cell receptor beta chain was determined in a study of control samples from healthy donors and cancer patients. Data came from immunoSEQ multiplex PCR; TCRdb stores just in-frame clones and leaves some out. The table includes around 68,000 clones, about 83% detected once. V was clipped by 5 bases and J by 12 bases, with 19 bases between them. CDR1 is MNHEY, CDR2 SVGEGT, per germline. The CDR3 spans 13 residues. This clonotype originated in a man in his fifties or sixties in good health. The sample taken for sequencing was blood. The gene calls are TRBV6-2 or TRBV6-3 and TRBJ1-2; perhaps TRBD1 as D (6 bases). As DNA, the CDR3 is TGTGCCAGCAGTACGAGGACAGTGACCCAGGACACCTTC. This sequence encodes CASSTRTVTQDTF.